The clone carrying this T cell receptor beta chain was counted a few times. Its target is unknown. Quantitative 5'-RACE was performed with molecular barcodes, and it yielded the TCR beta libraries. TCRdb called the 5' RACE reads again in MiXCR, with one record for every CDR3 protein. The sample includes some 700,000 distinct CDR3 sequences, under 20% seen only once; the top ten take approximately 18%. These data originate in a study of CD8 T cells in ankylosing spondylitis. V was pared by 4 bases and J by 5 bases, with 12 bases between. Germline values: CDR1 SGDLS, CDR2 YYNGEE. The CDR3 runs 13 residues. Study-wide points: It was reported that disease-linked clones were significantly enriched in matched ankylosing spondylitis synovial fluid. Disease-linked clones were CD8+ and relatively rare in peripheral blood. Within ankylosing spondylitis blood, a TCR beta motif made up of several highly homologous variants appeared to be characteristic. Reactive arthritis synovial fluid and blood previously showed some of these motif variants.

The chain joins TRBV9 to TRBJ1-1; D is ambiguous. Sequences were obtained from blood, either unsorted or a sorted T cell fraction (not recorded which). This TCR derives from a male donor with ankylosing spondylitis. CDR3 DNA sequence: TGTGCCAGCAGCCCCCGCCCGTCTACTGAAGCTTTCTTT. Translating gives CASSPRPSTEAFF.